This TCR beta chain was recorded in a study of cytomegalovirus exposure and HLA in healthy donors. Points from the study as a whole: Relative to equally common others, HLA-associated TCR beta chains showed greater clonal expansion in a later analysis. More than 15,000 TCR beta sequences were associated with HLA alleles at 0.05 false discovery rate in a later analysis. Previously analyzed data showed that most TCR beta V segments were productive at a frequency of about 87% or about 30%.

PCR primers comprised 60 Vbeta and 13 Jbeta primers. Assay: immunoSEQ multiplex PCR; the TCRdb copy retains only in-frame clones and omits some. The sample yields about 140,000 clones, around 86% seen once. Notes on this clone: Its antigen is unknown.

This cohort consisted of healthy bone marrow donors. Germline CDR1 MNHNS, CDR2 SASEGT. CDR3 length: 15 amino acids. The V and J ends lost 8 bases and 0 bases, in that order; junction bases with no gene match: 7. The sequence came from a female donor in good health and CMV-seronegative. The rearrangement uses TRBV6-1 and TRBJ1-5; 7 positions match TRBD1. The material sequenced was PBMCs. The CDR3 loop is CASLTRDSSNQPQHF. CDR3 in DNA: TGTGCCAGCCTTACTAGGGACAGTAGCAATCAGCCCCAGCATTTT.